This is a list of T cell receptor beta chains from one sample in a study of blood T cell repertoires in COVID-19. Sequencing used immunoSEQ multiplex PCR; TCRdb keeps in-frame clones, though not all of them. Among about 280,000 clones listed, approximately 91% were seen once. Source material: peripheral blood. Every receptor here comes from a man aged 50 to 60 with acute or convalescent COVID-19. Both conserved end residues are part of each CDR3.

j_call	v_call	cdr3_aa
TRBJ2-1	TRBV30	CAWARNEQFF
TRBJ2-3	TRBV19	CASSIARSGATDTQYF
TRBJ2-1	TRBV3-1/TRBV3-2	CASSHLAGGSYNEQFF
TRBJ1-2	TRBV6-5	CASITGGNYGYTF
TRBJ1-1	TRBV6-5	CASSAGGGNTEAFF
TRBJ2-7	TRBV3-1/TRBV3-2	CASSQMSQGPDEQYF
TRBJ2-4	TRBV6-1	CASSEALAGRNIQYF
TRBJ1-4	TRBV30	CAWSAGGLGKLFF
TRBJ1-2	TRBV6-6	CASTYATGAFYGYTF
TRBJ1-6	TRBV3-1/TRBV3-2	CASSHKQGSIFDNSPLHF